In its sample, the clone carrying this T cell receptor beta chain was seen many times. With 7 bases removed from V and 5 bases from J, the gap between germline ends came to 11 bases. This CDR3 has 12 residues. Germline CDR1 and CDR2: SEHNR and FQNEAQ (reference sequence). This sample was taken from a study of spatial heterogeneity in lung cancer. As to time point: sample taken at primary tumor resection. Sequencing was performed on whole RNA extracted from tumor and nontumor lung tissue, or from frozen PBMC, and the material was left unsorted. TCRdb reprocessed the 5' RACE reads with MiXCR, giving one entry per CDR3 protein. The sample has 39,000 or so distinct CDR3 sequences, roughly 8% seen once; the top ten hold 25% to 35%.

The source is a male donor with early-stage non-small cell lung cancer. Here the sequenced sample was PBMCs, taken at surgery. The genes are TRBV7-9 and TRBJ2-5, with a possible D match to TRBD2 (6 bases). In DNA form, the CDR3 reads TGTGCCAGCACAAAGGAGGGGGAGACCCAGTACTTC. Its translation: CASTKEGETQYF. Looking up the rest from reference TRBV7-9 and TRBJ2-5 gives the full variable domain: DTGVSQNPRHKITKRGQNVTFRCDPISEHNRLYWYRQTLGQGPEFLTYFQNEAQLEKSRLLSDRFSAERPKGSFSTLEIQRTEQGDSAMYLCASTKEGETQYFGPGTRLLVL.